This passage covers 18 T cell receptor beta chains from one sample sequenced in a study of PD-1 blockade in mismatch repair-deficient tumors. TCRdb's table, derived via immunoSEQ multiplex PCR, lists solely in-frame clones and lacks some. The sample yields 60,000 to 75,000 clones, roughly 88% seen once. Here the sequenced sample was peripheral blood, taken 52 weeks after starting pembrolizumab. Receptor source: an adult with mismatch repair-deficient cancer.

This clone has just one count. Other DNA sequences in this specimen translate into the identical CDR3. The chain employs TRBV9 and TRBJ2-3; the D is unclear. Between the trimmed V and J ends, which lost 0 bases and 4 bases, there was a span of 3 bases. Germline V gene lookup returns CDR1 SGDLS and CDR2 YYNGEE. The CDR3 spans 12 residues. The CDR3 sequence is CASSVAPDTQYF. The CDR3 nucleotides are TGTGCCAGCAGCGTAGCCCCAGATACGCAGTATTTT.

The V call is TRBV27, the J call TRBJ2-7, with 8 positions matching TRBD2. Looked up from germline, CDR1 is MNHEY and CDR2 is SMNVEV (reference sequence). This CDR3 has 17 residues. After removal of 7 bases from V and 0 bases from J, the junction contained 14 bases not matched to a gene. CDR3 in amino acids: CASIGPGLSGSSYEQYF. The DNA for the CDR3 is TGTGCCAGCATTGGCCCCGGTTTGAGCGGGAGCTCCTACGAGCAGTACTTC.

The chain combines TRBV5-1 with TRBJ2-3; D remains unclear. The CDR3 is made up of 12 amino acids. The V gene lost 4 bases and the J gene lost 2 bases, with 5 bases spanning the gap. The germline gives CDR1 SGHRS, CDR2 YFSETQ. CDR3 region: CASSPDTDTQYF. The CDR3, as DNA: TGCGCCAGCAGCCCAGACACAGATACGCAGTATTTT.

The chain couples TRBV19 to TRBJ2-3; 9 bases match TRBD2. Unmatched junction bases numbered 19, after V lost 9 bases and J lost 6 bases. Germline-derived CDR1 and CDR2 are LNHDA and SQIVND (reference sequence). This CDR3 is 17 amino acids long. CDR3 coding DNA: TGTGCCAGACGCCCCCCCGAGATAGCGGGAGTTTACGATACGCAGTATTTT. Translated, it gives CARRPPEIAGVYDTQYF.

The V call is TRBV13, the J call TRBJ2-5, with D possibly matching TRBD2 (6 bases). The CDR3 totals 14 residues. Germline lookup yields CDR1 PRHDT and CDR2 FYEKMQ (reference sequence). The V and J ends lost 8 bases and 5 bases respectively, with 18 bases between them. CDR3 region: CASGEEGRGETQYF. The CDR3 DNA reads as TGTGCCAGCGGGGAGGAGGGCAGAGGGGAGACCCAGTACTTC.

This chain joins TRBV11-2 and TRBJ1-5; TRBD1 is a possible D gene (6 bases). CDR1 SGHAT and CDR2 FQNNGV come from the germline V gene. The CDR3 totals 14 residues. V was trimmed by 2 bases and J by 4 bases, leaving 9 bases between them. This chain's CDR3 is CASSLTGSNQPQHF. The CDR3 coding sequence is TGTGCCAGCAGCTTAACAGGGAGTAATCAGCCCCAGCATTTT.

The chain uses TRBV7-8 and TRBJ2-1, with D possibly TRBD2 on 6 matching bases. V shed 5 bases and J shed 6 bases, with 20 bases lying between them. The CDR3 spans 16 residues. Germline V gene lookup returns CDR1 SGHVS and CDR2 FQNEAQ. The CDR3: CASSPMAGTRRNEQFF. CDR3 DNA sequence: TGTGCCAGCAGCCCCATGGCCGGGACTCGCCGCAATGAGCAGTTCTTC.

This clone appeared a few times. CDR3 bases: TGTGCCAGCGGGACGGGTCTTAGTGAGCAGTACTTC. It yields the protein CASGTGLSEQYF. J is TRBJ2-7 and V is TRBV21-1. TRBV21-1 is reported as a pseudogene. The CDR3 totals 12 residues.

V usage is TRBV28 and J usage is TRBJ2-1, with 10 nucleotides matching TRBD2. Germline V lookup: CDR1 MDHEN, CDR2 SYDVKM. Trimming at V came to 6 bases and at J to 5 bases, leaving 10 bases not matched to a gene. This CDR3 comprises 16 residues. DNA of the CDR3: TGTGCCAGCAGCGCGAGGGGTAGCGGGAGGAACAATGAGCAGTTCTTC. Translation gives CASSARGSGRNNEQFF.

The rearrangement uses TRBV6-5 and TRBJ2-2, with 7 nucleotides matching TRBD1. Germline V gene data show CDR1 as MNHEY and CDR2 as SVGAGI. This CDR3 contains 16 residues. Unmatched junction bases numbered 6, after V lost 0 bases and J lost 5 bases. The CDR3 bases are TGTGCCAGCAGTTACTCGTACAGGGGATGGACCGGGGAGCTGTTTTTT. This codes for CASSYSYRGWTGELFF.

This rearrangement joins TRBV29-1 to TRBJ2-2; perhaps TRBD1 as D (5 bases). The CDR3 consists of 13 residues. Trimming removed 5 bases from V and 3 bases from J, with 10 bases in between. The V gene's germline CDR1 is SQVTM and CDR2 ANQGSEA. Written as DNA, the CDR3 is TGCAGCGTTAGTCGCAGGGACACCGGGGAGCTGTTTTTT. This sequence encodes CSVSRRDTGELFF.

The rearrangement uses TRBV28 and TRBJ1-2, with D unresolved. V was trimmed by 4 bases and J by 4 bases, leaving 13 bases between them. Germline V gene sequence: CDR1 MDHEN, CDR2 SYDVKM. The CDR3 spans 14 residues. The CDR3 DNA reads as TGTGCCAGCAGTTCGAGGGAGAGGGCCTATGGCTACACCTTC. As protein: CASSSRERAYGYTF.

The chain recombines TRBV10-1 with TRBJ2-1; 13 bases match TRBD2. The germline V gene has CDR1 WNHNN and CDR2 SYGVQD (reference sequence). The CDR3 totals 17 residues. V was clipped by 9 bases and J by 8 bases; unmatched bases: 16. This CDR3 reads CASELRLAGGLRDEQFF. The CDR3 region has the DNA TGCGCCAGTGAGCTGAGACTAGCGGGAGGCCTTCGGGATGAGCAGTTCTTC.

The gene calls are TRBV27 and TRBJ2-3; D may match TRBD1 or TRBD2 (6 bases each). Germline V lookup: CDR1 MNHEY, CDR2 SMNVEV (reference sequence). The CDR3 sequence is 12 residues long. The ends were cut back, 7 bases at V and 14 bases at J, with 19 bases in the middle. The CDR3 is CASTSSRGQVYF. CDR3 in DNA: TGTGCCAGCACCTCCTCTCGGGGGCAGGTGTATTTT.

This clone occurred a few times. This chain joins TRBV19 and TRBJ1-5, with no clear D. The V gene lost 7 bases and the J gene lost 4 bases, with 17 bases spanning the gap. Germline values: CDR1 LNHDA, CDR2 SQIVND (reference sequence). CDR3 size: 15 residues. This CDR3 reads CASTPGGRWNQPQHF. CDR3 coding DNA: TGTGCCAGTACCCCAGGTGGTAGATGGAATCAGCCCCAGCATTTT.

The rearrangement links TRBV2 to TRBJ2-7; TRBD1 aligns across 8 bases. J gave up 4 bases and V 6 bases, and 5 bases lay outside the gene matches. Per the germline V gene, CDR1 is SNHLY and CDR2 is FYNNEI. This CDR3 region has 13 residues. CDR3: CASRDRGLYEQYF. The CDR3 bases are TGTGCCAGCAGAGACAGGGGTCTGTACGAGCAGTACTTC. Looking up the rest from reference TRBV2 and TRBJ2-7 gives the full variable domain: EPEVTQTPSHQVTQMGQEVILRCVPISNHLYFYWYRQILGQKVEFLVSFYNNEISEKSEIFDDQFSVERPDGSNFTLKIRSTKLEDSAMYFCASRDRGLYEQYFGPGTRLTVT.

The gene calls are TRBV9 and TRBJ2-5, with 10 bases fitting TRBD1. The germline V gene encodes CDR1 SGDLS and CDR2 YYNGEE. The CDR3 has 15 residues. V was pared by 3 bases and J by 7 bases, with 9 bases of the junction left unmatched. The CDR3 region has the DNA TGTGCCAGCAGCGCGAGCGGACAGGGGGAAGCGACCCAGTACTTC. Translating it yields CASSASGQGEATQYF.

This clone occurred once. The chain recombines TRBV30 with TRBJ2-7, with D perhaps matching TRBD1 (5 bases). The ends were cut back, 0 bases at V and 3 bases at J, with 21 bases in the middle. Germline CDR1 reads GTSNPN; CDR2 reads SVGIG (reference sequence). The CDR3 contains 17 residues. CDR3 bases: TGTGCCTGGAGTGTTCATCCCCGCAGGGCGGATTTCTACGAGCAGTACTTC. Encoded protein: CAWSVHPRRADFYEQYF.